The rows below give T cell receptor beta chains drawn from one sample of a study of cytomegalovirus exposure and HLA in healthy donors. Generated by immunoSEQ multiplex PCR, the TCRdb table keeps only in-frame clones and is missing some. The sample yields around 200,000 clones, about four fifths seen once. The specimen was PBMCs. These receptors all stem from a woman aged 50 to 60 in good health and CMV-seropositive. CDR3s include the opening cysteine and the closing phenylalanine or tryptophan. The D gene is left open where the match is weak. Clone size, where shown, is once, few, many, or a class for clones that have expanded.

CASSQQQGSAGHF,TGCGCCAGCAGCCAACAACAGGGTTCCGCTGGGCACTTC,13,NA,TRBJ2-4,NA,TRBV4-3
CASSFDRANTGELFF,TGTGCCAGCAGCTTCGACAGGGCGAACACCGGGGAGCTGTTTTTT,15,TRBD1,TRBJ2-2,NA,TRBV7-9
CASSLNPGQGPYEQYF,TGCGCCAGCAGCCTTAATCCGGGACAGGGCCCCTACGAGCAGTACTTC,16,TRBD1,TRBJ2-7,NA,TRBV4-3
CASSIGQGSEKLFF,TGTGCCAGTAGTATAGGTCAGGGATCGGAAAAACTGTTTTTT,14,NA,TRBJ1-4,few,TRBV19
CARADRGSHEQYF,TGTGCCAGGGCGGACAGGGGTAGCCACGAGCAGTACTTC,13,TRBD1,TRBJ2-7,few,TRBV6-5
CASSLGLAGRRADTQYF,TGTGCCAGCAGCTTGGGGCTAGCGGGACGACGGGCAGATACGCAGTATTTT,17,TRBD2,TRBJ2-3,NA,TRBV5-4
CSVGRNYGYTF,TGCAGCGTTGGGAGGAACTATGGCTACACCTTC,11,NA,TRBJ1-2,NA,TRBV29-1
CASSKDGGDPGETQYF,TGTGCCAGCAGCAAAGACGGGGGGGACCCGGGAGAGACCCAGTACTTC,16,NA,TRBJ2-5,NA,TRBV21-1
CASSLAADTDTQYF,TGCGCCAGCAGCTTGGCGGCGGACACAGATACGCAGTATTTT,14,NA,TRBJ2-3,once,TRBV5-1
CASSPDSDNSPLHF,TGCGCCAGCAGTCCGGACAGTGATAATTCACCCCTCCACTTT,14,NA,TRBJ1-6,NA,TRBV5-1
CSVERTVGSGANVLTF,TGCAGCGTTGAAAGGACAGTGGGCTCTGGGGCCAACGTCCTGACTTTC,16,NA,TRBJ2-6,NA,TRBV29-1
CASSWDLPYNEQFF,TGTGCCAGCAGTTGGGACTTGCCTTACAATGAGCAGTTCTTC,14,NA,TRBJ2-1,NA,TRBV7-9
CASSRDGGDTQYF,TGTGCCAGCAGTCGAGATGGGGGGGATACGCAGTATTTT,13,NA,TRBJ2-3,once,TRBV6-1
CASSLDRWETQYF,TGTGCCAGCAGCTTAGATCGGTGGGAGACCCAGTACTTC,13,NA,TRBJ2-5,NA,TRBV7-6
CASSLGGTGNLDTEAFF,TGTGCCAGTAGCCTGGGAGGGACAGGGAATTTGGACACTGAAGCTTTCTTT,17,TRBD1,TRBJ1-1,few,TRBV19
CASSLAATGSGYTF,TGTGCCAGCAGCTTAGCCGCGACAGGGAGCGGCTACACCTTC,14,TRBD1,TRBJ1-2,NA,TRBV7-6
CASSVNRASNTEAFF,TGTGCCAGCAGTGTCAACAGGGCGTCGAACACTGAAGCTTTCTTT,15,NA,TRBJ1-1,NA,TRBV27
CASSSGTGGEKLFF,TGCGCCAGCAGCTCCGGGACAGGGGGGGAAAAACTGTTTTTT,14,TRBD1,TRBJ1-4,NA,TRBV5-1
CASRSAGGTDTQYF,TGTGCCAGCAGGTCCGCAGGGGGAACAGATACGCAGTATTTT,14,TRBD1,TRBJ2-3,NA,TRBV11-2
CASSLFSGGDYNEQFF,TGTGCCAGCAGCCTCTTTAGCGGGGGGGACTACAATGAGCAGTTCTTC,16,TRBD2,TRBJ2-1,NA,TRBV7-2
CASSTRTYNEQFF,TGTGCCAGCAGCACCAGGACTTACAATGAGCAGTTCTTC,13,NA,TRBJ2-1,NA,TRBV5-8
CASSFKRGSTDTQYF,TGTGCCAGCAGCTTTAAGCGGGGGAGCACAGATACGCAGTATTTT,15,TRBD2,TRBJ2-3,NA,TRBV5-4
CAWNPTGPITEAFF,TGTGCCTGGAACCCGACAGGGCCTATCACTGAAGCTTTCTTT,14,TRBD1,TRBJ1-1,NA,TRBV30
CASSMSWDRGTDTQYF,TGTGCCAGTAGTATGAGTTGGGACAGGGGCACAGATACGCAGTATTTT,16,TRBD1,TRBJ2-3,NA,TRBV19
CASSQDLDTPYEQYF,TGTGCCAGCAGCCAAGATTTAGACACCCCCTACGAGCAGTACTTC,15,NA,TRBJ2-7,once,TRBV14
CASSLGQGARNSPLHF,TGCGCCAGCAGCTTGGGCCAGGGGGCTCGGAATTCACCCCTCCACTTT,16,TRBD1,TRBJ1-6,NA,TRBV5-1
CASSPLGASSNQPQHF,TGCGCCAGCAGCCCCTTAGGGGCGTCCAGCAATCAGCCCCAGCATTTT,16,NA,TRBJ1-5,NA,TRBV5-1
CASSNGQGRDEQYF,TGTGCCAGCAGCAACGGACAGGGCCGGGACGAGCAGTACTTC,14,TRBD1,TRBJ2-7,NA,TRBV7-8
CASSLGGANTGELFF,TGTGCCAGCAGCCTCGGGGGAGCAAACACCGGGGAGCTGTTTTTT,15,NA,TRBJ2-2,NA,TRBV11-3
CAWSVPVGRGNTEAFF,TGTGCCTGGAGTGTACCGGTTGGCAGGGGGAACACTGAAGCTTTCTTT,16,NA,TRBJ1-1,NA,TRBV30
CASSQEGGNYNEQFF,TGCGCCAGCAGCCAAGAAGGCGGCAACTACAATGAGCAGTTCTTC,15,NA,TRBJ2-1,NA,TRBV4-1
CASGKTGISGNTIYF,TGTGCCAGCGGGAAGACAGGAATCTCTGGAAACACCATATATTTT,15,NA,TRBJ1-3,NA,TRBV5-5
CASSPGDTHTDTQYF,TGTGCCAGCAGCCCCGGGGACACCCACACAGATACGCAGTATTTT,15,NA,TRBJ2-3,NA,TRBV7-2
CASSQSPRGGNTIYF,TGTGCCAGCAGCCAATCCCCTCGCGGTGGAAACACCATATATTTT,15,NA,TRBJ1-3,NA,TRBV11-3
CASTRGTDYNEQFF,TGTGCCAGCACCCGGGGGACGGACTACAATGAGCAGTTCTTC,14,NA,TRBJ2-1,once,TRBV5-4
CASSSNLLAGGGDTQYF,TGTGCCAGCAGCTCGAATCTACTAGCGGGGGGTGGAGATACGCAGTATTTT,17,TRBD2,TRBJ2-3,NA,TRBV7-9
CASSLQLFGKDTQYF,TGTGCCAGCAGCTTACAGCTGTTCGGGAAAGATACGCAGTATTTT,15,NA,TRBJ2-3,NA,TRBV7-2
CASRRRGNTGELFF,TGCGCCAGCAGACGACGGGGGAACACCGGGGAGCTGTTTTTT,14,NA,TRBJ2-2,once,TRBV10-2
CARKTGEDEQYF,TGTGCCAGGAAGACAGGAGAGGACGAGCAGTACTTC,12,NA,TRBJ2-7,NA,TRBV6-4
CASSRTRETGELFF,TGTGCCAGCAGCCGGACCAGGGAAACCGGGGAGCTGTTTTTT,14,NA,TRBJ2-2,NA,TRBV5-4
CASSYSWRGREQYF,TGTGCCAGCAGTTACTCTTGGAGGGGGCGCGAGCAGTACTTC,14,NA,TRBJ2-7,NA,TRBV6-5
CASSVGGFATEAFF,TGTGCCAGTAGTGTAGGCGGGTTCGCCACTGAAGCTTTCTTT,14,NA,TRBJ1-1,few,TRBV19
CASSSTGVYNSPLHF,TGTGCCAGCAGTTCCACAGGGGTATATAATTCACCCCTCCACTTT,15,TRBD1,TRBJ1-6,NA,TRBV6-5
CASSIGGVYYNEQFF,TGTGCCAGTAGTATAGGGGGAGTCTATTACAATGAGCAGTTCTTC,15,NA,TRBJ2-1,NA,TRBV19
CASSLASQVIYGYTF,TGTGCCAGCAGCTTGGCGTCCCAGGTCATTTATGGCTACACCTTC,15,NA,TRBJ1-2,NA,TRBV5-5
CASSMGGRTNEKLFF,TGTGCCAGCAGCATGGGTGGGAGAACTAATGAAAAACTGTTTTTT,15,NA,TRBJ1-4,NA,TRBV28
CASSWGRANEQYF,TGTGCCAGCAGTTGGGGGCGGGCCAACGAGCAGTACTTC,13,NA,TRBJ2-7,once,TRBV5-8
CASSVTGVPINYGYTF,TGTGCCAGCAGCGTGACAGGGGTACCGATTAACTATGGCTACACCTTC,16,TRBD1,TRBJ1-2,NA,TRBV5-6
CASSIGGFRAFF,TGTGCCAGTAGTATTGGAGGGTTCCGAGCTTTCTTT,12,NA,TRBJ1-1,once,TRBV19
CASSLEIGGYGYTF,TGTGCCAGCAGCTTAGAGATAGGAGGCTATGGCTACACCTTC,14,NA,TRBJ1-2,NA,TRBV7-2
CASSSDRGDNQPQHF,TGTGCCAGCAGCTCGGACAGGGGCGACAATCAGCCCCAGCATTTT,15,TRBD1,TRBJ1-5,once,TRBV6-1
CASSPPTSGTDTQYF,TGTGCCAGCAGCCCCCCTACTAGCGGCACAGATACGCAGTATTTT,15,TRBD2,TRBJ2-3,NA,TRBV5-5